This TCR beta chain stems from a study of T-cell reconstitution after alpha-beta-depleted transplantation in children. During its preparation, the TCRbeta library received unique molecular identifiers. TCRdb re-called the PCR reads with MiXCR, one entry per CDR3 protein. The sample lists 350,000 to 450,000 distinct CDR3 sequences; roughly 15% were seen once. V dropped 0 bases and J dropped 4 bases, with 10 bases sitting between them. The length of the CDR3 is 15 residues. Germline assignment: CDR1 LGHNA and CDR2 YNFKEQ. Source: PBMCs, taken from the stem cell graft. The chain links TRBV4-2 to TRBJ1-5; D call uncertain. The TCR comes from a human donor who donated a stem cell graft to a child with Fanconi anemia. CDR3 nucleotide sequence: TGTGCCAGCAGCCAAGAGGCCAGAGTTAATCAGCCCCAGCATTTT. It specifies CASSQEARVNQPQHF.